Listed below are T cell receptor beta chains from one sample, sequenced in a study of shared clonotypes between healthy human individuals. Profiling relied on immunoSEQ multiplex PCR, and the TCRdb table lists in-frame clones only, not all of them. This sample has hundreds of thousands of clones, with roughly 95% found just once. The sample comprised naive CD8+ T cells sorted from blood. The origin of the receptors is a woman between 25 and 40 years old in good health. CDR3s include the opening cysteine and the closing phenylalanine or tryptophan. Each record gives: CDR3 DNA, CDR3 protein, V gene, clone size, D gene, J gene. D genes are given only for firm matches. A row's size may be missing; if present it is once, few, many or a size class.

TGCGCCAGCAGCTTGGTCGGGGAAGACTACGAGCAGTACTTC	CASSLVGEDYEQYF	TRBV5-1	NA	NA	TRBJ2-7
TGTGCCAGCAGGCTGCTCGGGGTGGCCACAGATACGCAGTATTTT	CASRLLGVATDTQYF	TRBV7-9	NA	NA	TRBJ2-3
TGTGCCAGTAGTAACCGGGACAGGGGAGTAAGCTCCTACAATGAGCAGTTCTTC	CASSNRDRGVSSYNEQFF	TRBV19	NA	TRBD1	TRBJ2-1
TGTGCCAGCATAGGGGAGGGGGAAAAACTGTTTTTT	CASIGEGEKLFF	TRBV6-1	NA	NA	TRBJ1-4
TGTGCCAGCAGTTTGAGAGGAACCTACGAGCAGTACTTC	CASSLRGTYEQYF	TRBV27	NA	NA	TRBJ2-7
TGTGCCAGTTCATTCGGGACTAGCGGGAGAAAGACCCAGTACTTC	CASSFGTSGRKTQYF	TRBV27	NA	TRBD2	TRBJ2-5
TGTGCCAGCAGCCCTGTGACGGGTACCTACGAGCAGTACTTC	CASSPVTGTYEQYF	TRBV11-2	few	NA	TRBJ2-7
TGTGCCATCAGTGAAGGTTTTGCCAATGAGCAGTTCTTC	CAISEGFANEQFF	TRBV10-3	NA	NA	TRBJ2-1
TGTGCCAGCAGCCGGACAGGGAACAATGAGCAGTTCTTC	CASSRTGNNEQFF	TRBV5-6	NA	TRBD1	TRBJ2-1
TGTGCCAGTAGTATAGACCAGGGCCTTTGGAATGAGCAGTTCTTC	CASSIDQGLWNEQFF	TRBV19	NA	NA	TRBJ2-1
TGTGCCACCAGCAGAGATCCTGGAGGGGTTGACACTGAAGCTTTCTTT	CATSRDPGGVDTEAFF	TRBV15	NA	NA	TRBJ1-1
TGTGCCAGCAGCCACTCACAGGGAGGCAAAAACATTCAGTACTTC	CASSHSQGGKNIQYF	TRBV7-9	NA	NA	TRBJ2-4
TGTGCCAGCAGTGGACACAGGGTCTATGGCTACACCTTC	CASSGHRVYGYTF	TRBV6-1	NA	NA	TRBJ1-2
TGTGCCAGCAGTTACTCGACGGGCGGGAGGGCCTACGAGCAGTACTTC	CASSYSTGGRAYEQYF	TRBV6-5	NA	TRBD2	TRBJ2-7
TGTGCCAGCTCACCGACACCCCTGGGGGCGAACACTGAAGCTTTCTTT	CASSPTPLGANTEAFF	TRBV18	NA	NA	TRBJ1-1
TGTGCCAGCAGCTTCGGAGGGATTCTCTCCTACGAGCAGTACTTC	CASSFGGILSYEQYF	TRBV13	NA	NA	TRBJ2-7
TGTGCCAGCAGCTTAGAGCCAGGGAGAATAGGAGAGACCCAGTACTTC	CASSLEPGRIGETQYF	TRBV7-2	once	NA	TRBJ2-5
TGCGCCAGCAGCCAAGCCAAGAACACTGAAGCTTTCTTT	CASSQAKNTEAFF	TRBV4-1	NA	NA	TRBJ1-1
TGTGCCAGCAGTGGACTAGCGGGAATGACAGATACGCAGTATTTT	CASSGLAGMTDTQYF	TRBV2	NA	TRBD2	TRBJ2-3
TGTGCCAGCAGTGAACGGCTAGCGGGAGGGCCGGAGACCCAGTACTTC	CASSERLAGGPETQYF	TRBV2	NA	TRBD2	TRBJ2-5
TGCGCCAGCAGCCAAGATGGAGGAGCCACCGGGGAGCTGTTTTTT	CASSQDGGATGELFF	TRBV4-1	NA	NA	TRBJ2-2
TGTGCCAGCAGTCTTGGGATTAGCGGGAGAGGTGGGGAGCTGTTTTTT	CASSLGISGRGGELFF	TRBV27	NA	TRBD2	TRBJ2-2
TGTGCCAGCACCAACCCCACGGGGAATTGGGTCTCCAATGAGCAGTTCTTC	CASTNPTGNWVSNEQFF	TRBV2	NA	NA	TRBJ2-1
TGTGCCAGTAGTCCGACTCCGCCCGGGACAGGGGGCTTTAGTACGTACAATGAGCAGTTCTTC	CASSPTPPGTGGFSTYNEQFF	TRBV19	NA	TRBD1	TRBJ2-1
TGTGCCAGCAGTGAAGGGGGGGAAGAGACCCAGTACTTC	CASSEGGEETQYF	TRBV2	NA	NA	TRBJ2-5
TGTGCCAGCTGCATTGAGGGGCAGGGGAACTATGGCTACACCTTC	CASCIEGQGNYGYTF	TRBV6-1	NA	NA	TRBJ1-2
TGTGCCAGCAGTGAATTTGGGGGTGTGAAGTCCTACGAGCAGTACTTC	CASSEFGGVKSYEQYF	TRBV25-1	NA	NA	TRBJ2-7
TGTGCCAGCAGTTTTTCGGCGGGAGAGGTTCATAATGAGCAGTTCTTC	CASSFSAGEVHNEQFF	TRBV27	NA	TRBD2	TRBJ2-1
TGTGCCAGCAGCCCCAGACTAGCGGGAGGGGCCAACAATGAGCAGTTCTTC	CASSPRLAGGANNEQFF	TRBV7-9	once	TRBD2	TRBJ2-1
TGTGCCAGCAGCACGGACAGGGGGAGGGAGACCCAGTACTTC	CASSTDRGRETQYF	TRBV13	NA	TRBD1	TRBJ2-5
TGTGCCAGCAGCTTAGCCCTCCTACTAGCGGGCAGCACAGATACGCAGTATTTT	CASSLALLLAGSTDTQYF	TRBV7-9	NA	TRBD2	TRBJ2-3
TGCGCCAGCAGGGGACAGGGATTGACAGATACGCAGTATTTT	CASRGQGLTDTQYF	TRBV23-1	once	TRBD1	TRBJ2-3
TGTGCCAGCAGCGTAGGGGCGGGAGCCTACGAGCAGTACTTC	CASSVGAGAYEQYF	TRBV9	NA	TRBD2	TRBJ2-7
TGTGCCAGCAGTGACTCGAGTGGGGGGAGCTCCTACAATGAGCAGTTCTTC	CASSDSSGGSSYNEQFF	TRBV6-4	NA	NA	TRBJ2-1
TGTGCCAGCAGTCGAGCGGGAGGGTGGTACAATGAGCAGTTCTTC	CASSRAGGWYNEQFF	TRBV6-5	once	TRBD2	TRBJ2-1
TGTGCCAGCAGCGTCGGGGGAGGACAAGAGACCCAGTACTTC	CASSVGGGQETQYF	TRBV9	NA	NA	TRBJ2-5
TGCAGCGTTCGGGGGGGACAGGCTTCATCTGGGGCCAACGTCCTGACTTTC	CSVRGGQASSGANVLTF	TRBV29-1	NA	NA	TRBJ2-6
TGTGCCAGCAGTTTGACGGGGACCCGAGGAGGTGAAAAACTGTTTTTT	CASSLTGTRGGEKLFF	TRBV28	NA	NA	TRBJ1-4
TGTGCCAGTAGTCTAGGCTACGAGCAGTACTTC	CASSLGYEQYF	TRBV19	few	NA	TRBJ2-7
TGTGCCAGCAGTTACCTGGGGTCACCGAACACTGAAGCTTTCTTT	CASSYLGSPNTEAFF	TRBV6-6	NA	NA	TRBJ1-1
TGTGCCAGTCGGACAGCCGGCGGCGAGCAGTACTTC	CASRTAGGEQYF	TRBV27	NA	NA	TRBJ2-7
TGTGCCAGCAAGGAACAGGGGCCGGGCAATCAGCCCCAGCATTTT	CASKEQGPGNQPQHF	TRBV6-5	NA	TRBD1	TRBJ1-5
TGTGCCAGTAGGTCCGACCGGGACAGAAATCAGCCCCAGCATTTT	CASRSDRDRNQPQHF	TRBV19	NA	TRBD1	TRBJ1-5
TGTGCCAGCAGTCATCCGGGACTGAGTCAGAATGAGCAGTTCTTC	CASSHPGLSQNEQFF	TRBV7-9	NA	NA	TRBJ2-1
TGTGCCAGCAGCCCCGGGGGCTTACAATATGGCTACACCTTC	CASSPGGLQYGYTF	TRBV25-1	NA	NA	TRBJ1-2
TGTGCCAGCAGCTTAGTTCCGGGTTCGAACACCGGGGAGCTGTTTTTT	CASSLVPGSNTGELFF	TRBV7-6	NA	NA	TRBJ2-2
TGCAGCGTTGACACCGGGAACACATCACCAGATACGCAGTATTTT	CSVDTGNTSPDTQYF	TRBV29-1	NA	NA	TRBJ2-3
TGTGCCAGCAGTTTATACCCACAGGCAACTAATGAAAAACTGTTTTTT	CASSLYPQATNEKLFF	TRBV27	NA	NA	TRBJ1-4
TGTGCCAGTAGTATTGGGGACAGATACAATGAGCAGTTCTTC	CASSIGDRYNEQFF	TRBV19	NA	TRBD1	TRBJ2-1
TGTGCCAGCAGCTTAGGATTAGCGGGAAGCCCCACAGATACGCAGTATTTT	CASSLGLAGSPTDTQYF	TRBV11-2	NA	TRBD2	TRBJ2-3
TGTGCCAGTGCGGTCGGAGCCCCCTACAATGAGCAGTTCTTC	CASAVGAPYNEQFF	TRBV19	NA	NA	TRBJ2-1
TGTGCCTGGAGTCCCGCTGATACGCAGTATTTT	CAWSPADTQYF	TRBV30	NA	NA	TRBJ2-3
TGTGCCAGCAGCTTAGAGGGACCCAGCTACGAGCAGTACTTC	CASSLEGPSYEQYF	TRBV11-2	NA	NA	TRBJ2-7
TGTGCCAGCAGCAAAGAGTTTTCGGATAGCACTGAAGCTTTCTTT	CASSKEFSDSTEAFF	TRBV21-1	NA	NA	TRBJ1-1
TGTGCCAGCAGTTACACACCCCGGGACAGAGGCTATGGCTACACCTTC	CASSYTPRDRGYGYTF	TRBV28	NA	TRBD1	TRBJ1-2
TGTGCCTGGACCCTAGGGGACCGAGCGAAAGAGGAGCAGTACTTC	CAWTLGDRAKEEQYF	TRBV30	NA	NA	TRBJ2-7
TGTGCCAGCAGCTTAGGGACAGCTAGTTCCTACGAGCAGTACTTC	CASSLGTASSYEQYF	TRBV13	NA	NA	TRBJ2-7
TGCGCCAGCAGCTACGGGACTAGCGGGAACTACGAGCAGTACTTC	CASSYGTSGNYEQYF	TRBV4-1	NA	TRBD2	TRBJ2-7
TGTGCCAGCAGCTTAGAATTGGGGGGGTACACCGGGGAGCTGTTTTTT	CASSLELGGYTGELFF	TRBV7-7	NA	TRBD2	TRBJ2-2